These 9 T cell receptor beta chains share one sample of origin, sequenced in a study of blood T cell repertoires in COVID-19. Sequencing was performed with immunoSEQ multiplex PCR; in TCRdb, only in-frame clones are kept and a portion is missing. The data show 110,000 to 150,000 clones, 70% to 90% seen once. Material: peripheral blood. These receptors were obtained from a man in his forties or fifties with acute or convalescent COVID-19.

The chain uses TRBV14 and TRBJ1-2; possibly TRBD1 for D (5 bases). Per the germline V gene, CDR1 is SGHDN and CDR2 is FVKESK. Between the trimmed V and J ends, which lost 4 bases and 4 bases, there was a span of 13 bases. CDR3 size: 14 residues. CDR3 region: CASSLDQTAYGYTF. Written as DNA, the CDR3 is TGTGCCAGCAGCCTAGATCAGACAGCCTATGGCTACACCTTC.

The CDR3 is CASSQPDRGRRMNTEAFF. The CDR3 DNA sequence: TGCGCCAGCAGCCAGCCGGACAGGGGGCGGAGGATGAACACTGAAGCTTTCTTT. This sequence joins TRBV5-1 and TRBJ1-1, with TRBD1 identical over 11 bases. Germline-derived CDR1 and CDR2 are SGHRS and YFSETQ. There are 18 residues in the CDR3. J lost 0 bases, V lost 4 bases, and 11 bases had no gene match.

The gene calls are TRBV27 and TRBJ1-2, with D possibly matching TRBD1 (5 bases). CDR3 length: 11 residues. The ends were cut back, 10 bases at V and 5 bases at J, with 11 bases in the middle. CDR1 MNHEY and CDR2 SMNVEV come from the germline V gene (reference sequence). The DNA for the CDR3 is TGTGCCAACCCGGACACTTATGGCTACACCTTC. Its protein product is CANPDTYGYTF.

This chain uses TRBV10-3 with TRBJ1-1; 7 bases align to TRBD1. CDR1 is ENHRY and CDR2 is SYGVKD in the germline V gene. CDR3 size: 15 residues. The junction had 8 bases not matched to a gene; V was cut back by 6 bases and J by 1 base. The CDR3 DNA reads as TGTGCCATCAGAGCACAGGGGCGCGGGAACACTGAAGCTTTCTTT. Translating it yields CAIRAQGRGNTEAFF.

This chain connects TRBV15 to TRBJ2-3, with TRBD2 matching 15 bases. The trim removed 3 bases at V and 1 base at J, leaving 5 bases unmatched. The CDR3 has 18 amino acids. Germline values: CDR1 LNHNV, CDR2 YYDKDF (reference sequence). CDR3 in DNA: TGTGCCACCAGCAGCGGACTAGCGGGGGGGCCCGGCACAGATACGCAGTATTTT. Residues: CATSSGLAGGPGTDTQYF.

This chain uses TRBV3-1 (or the pseudogene TRBV3-2) with TRBJ2-1, with 12 bases lining up with TRBD2. The V gene end was trimmed by 3 bases and the J gene end by 3 bases; junction bases not matched to a gene: 3. The germline CDR1 and CDR2 sequences are LGHDT and YNNKEL (reference sequence). The CDR3 extends over 16 amino acids. CDR3 sequence (DNA): TGTGCCAGCAGCCAGGGGGGACTAGCGGGCTACAATGAGCAGTTCTTC. Translated, it gives CASSQGGLAGYNEQFF.

The V call is TRBV28, the J call TRBJ2-1; 8 bases line up with TRBD2. The CDR3 runs to 16 residues. Trimming removed 8 bases from V and 3 bases from J; junction bases left unmatched: 12. In germline, CDR1 is MDHEN, CDR2 SYDVKM. Here the CDR3 reads CASVPGAGGFYNEQFF. CDR3 DNA: TGTGCCAGCGTACCGGGGGCGGGAGGTTTCTACAATGAGCAGTTCTTC.

This sequence joins TRBV7-2 and TRBJ2-5; TRBD1 agrees at 9 bases. The ends lost 6 bases at V and 3 bases at J; junction bases unmatched: 8. There are 15 residues in the CDR3. Germline values: CDR1 SGHTA, CDR2 FQGNSA. The CDR3 spells CASRNTGGLEETQYF. The CDR3 bases are TGTGCCAGCAGAAATACAGGGGGCCTAGAAGAGACCCAGTACTTC. The variable domain in full, completed from reference TRBV7-2 and TRBJ2-5, reads GAGVSQSPSNKVTEKGKDVELRCDPISGHTALYWYRQSLGQGLEFLIYFQGNSAPDKSGLPSDRFSAERTGGSVSTLTIQRTQQEDSAVYLCASRNTGGLEETQYFGPGTRLLVL.

The chain uses TRBV14 and TRBJ1-6; the D gene is possibly TRBD1 (6 bases). CDR3 size: 16 residues. V lost 2 bases, J lost 7 bases, and 15 bases lay in between. The germline V gene encodes CDR1 SGHDN and CDR2 FVKESK. The CDR3 loop is CASSQRAGEYNSPLHF. In nucleotides, the CDR3 is TGTGCCAGCAGCCAACGTGCAGGGGAGTACAATTCACCCCTCCACTTT.